This T cell receptor beta chain comes out of a study of blood T cell repertoires in COVID-19. Overall study: Samples representing acute and convalescent COVID-19 were sourced from the United States, Italy and Spain. Sample material is recorded as cDNA or gDNA derived from T cells, B-cell-depleted T cells, or PBMCs.

The age range of participants was roughly 18 to 90 years, with residence in under 25 US areas. Participant-given clinical history determined each cohort assignment. V shed 4 bases and J 6 bases; nucleotides not matched to a gene: 17. Germline V gene sequence: CDR1 SGHRS, CDR2 YFSETQ. The CDR3 is 18 amino acids. The assay was immunoSEQ multiplex PCR, and TCRdb's table has in-frame clones only and misses some. The sample holds a few hundred thousand clones, approximately 90% seen once. The chain combines TRBV5-1 with TRBJ2-3; TRBD2 matches at 10 bases. This sequence was found in a woman aged 18-29 years who had recovered from COVID-19. The sequencing sample was made of PBMCs or T cells enriched from blood (not recorded which). CDR3 sequence reads: CASSALGLAGAPADTQYF. CDR3 DNA sequence: TGCGCCAGCAGCGCCCTTGGGCTAGCGGGGGCTCCGGCGGATACGCAGTATTTT.